The 25 T cell receptor beta chains below all came from one sample that was sequenced in a study of cytomegalovirus exposure and HLA in healthy donors. The PCR made use of 60 Vbeta and 13 Jbeta primers. The method was immunoSEQ multiplex PCR; TCRdb's version includes in-frame clones alone and lacks a portion of them. This listing includes under 65,000 clones. Sequenced material: PBMCs. All receptors derive from a young woman in good health and CMV-seronegative.

The chain carries TRBV10-3 and TRBJ1-1; tentative D call: TRBD1 (5 bases). Germline V gene lookup returns CDR1 ENHRY and CDR2 SYGVKD. Trimming pared 4 bases from V and 1 base from J, leaving 7 bases between. CDR3 size: 13 residues. CDR3 bases: TGTGCCATCAGTGCAGGGTCGAACACTGAAGCTTTCTTT. Translating gives CAISAGSNTEAFF.

This chain uses TRBV5-1 with TRBJ2-1; TRBD2 matches 11 bases. The V gene end was trimmed by 4 bases and the J gene end by 6 bases; junction bases not matched to a gene: 9. The V gene's germline CDR1 is SGHRS and CDR2 YFSETQ. The CDR3 contains 16 residues. The CDR3 sequence is CASSPAGSGGVNEQFF. Here the CDR3 DNA reads TGCGCCAGCAGCCCGGCAGGTAGCGGGGGGGTCAATGAGCAGTTCTTC.

V usage is TRBV9 and J usage is TRBJ2-2; D perhaps matches TRBD2 (7 bases). The CDR3 has 15 residues. V was trimmed by 6 bases and J by 0 bases, leaving 12 bases between them. CDR1 and CDR2 from the germline V gene are SGDLS and YYNGEE. The CDR3 loop reads CASTRGAPNTGELFF. The CDR3 coding sequence is TGTGCCAGCACTCGGGGGGCTCCGAACACCGGGGAGCTGTTTTTT.

This chain connects TRBV4-1 to TRBJ2-3, with D unclear. Trimming cost V 5 bases and J 4 bases, with 13 bases left between them. This CDR3 region has 14 residues. Germline-derived CDR1 and CDR2 are MGHRA and YSYEKL. The CDR3 region has the DNA TGCGCCAGCAGCTCGTCGATGGGCCCAGATACGCAGTATTTT. Translated, it gives CASSSSMGPDTQYF.

The rearrangement links TRBV9 to TRBJ2-1; a possible D gene is TRBD2 (6 bases). The CDR3 is 14 residues long. Trimming cost V 4 bases and J 8 bases, with 16 bases left between them. The germline V gene encodes CDR1 SGDLS and CDR2 YYNGEE. CDR3 amino acids: CASSPVSGGDEQFF. The CDR3 DNA reads as TGTGCCAGCAGCCCTGTTAGCGGAGGGGATGAGCAGTTCTTC.

The chain employs TRBV29-1 and TRBJ2-7; 8 bases fit TRBD1. Trimming took 5 bases from V and 3 from J; bases not matched to a gene: 0. The CDR3 runs 11 residues. In germline, CDR1 is SQVTM, CDR2 ANQGSEA. The CDR3: CSVTGGYEQYF. The DNA of the CDR3 is TGCAGCGTTACAGGGGGCTACGAGCAGTACTTC.

This rearrangement joins TRBV5-4 to TRBJ2-7; D is perhaps TRBD2 (6 bases). The CDR3 is 14 amino acids. Germline assignment: CDR1 SGHNT and CDR2 YYREEE (reference sequence). The V end was cut by 4 bases, the J end by 5 bases, with 16 bases between. The CDR3 region is CASSALATGNEQYF. CDR3 nucleotide sequence: TGTGCCAGCAGCGCTCTAGCGACGGGGAACGAGCAGTACTTC.

The chain joins TRBV7-9 to TRBJ1-2; 10 bases map to TRBD1. The germline CDR1 and CDR2 sequences are SEHNR and FQNEAQ (reference sequence). The junction had 6 bases not matched to a gene; V was cut back by 10 bases and J by 4 bases. The CDR3 contains 13 residues. CDR3 sequence: CAIPRQGAYGYTF. CDR3 DNA sequence: TGTGCCATTCCACGACAGGGGGCCTATGGCTACACCTTC.

This chain connects TRBV7-9 to TRBJ2-3, with TRBD2 matching 9 bases. This CDR3 is 17 amino acids long. Losses at the gene ends were 5 bases for V and 6 bases for J; bases not matched to a gene: 15. Germline V gene sequence: CDR1 SEHNR, CDR2 FQNEAQ (reference sequence). Written as DNA, the CDR3 is TGTGCCAGCAGCCGAGGGCAGCGGGAGGATGGGGCGGATACGCAGTATTTT. It codes for CASSRGQREDGADTQYF.

The V call is TRBV6-5, the J call TRBJ2-7; D perhaps matches TRBD1 (6 bases). Trimming left V 4 bases short and J 10 bases short, with 11 bases between. Germline-derived CDR1 and CDR2 are MNHEY and SVGAGI. This CDR3 spans 11 amino acids. The CDR3 reads CASSLGTRQYF. DNA of the CDR3: TGTGCCAGCAGTTTGGGGACAAGACAGTACTTC.

The chain joins TRBV19 to TRBJ2-1; tentative D call: TRBD1 (6 bases). This CDR3 is built from 11 residues. Trimming cost V 6 bases and J 10 bases, with 10 bases left between them. Germline CDR1 and CDR2: LNHDA and SQIVND (reference sequence). In DNA form, the CDR3 reads TGTGCCAGTAGGAGGGGGAAAGAGCAGTTCTTC. Its translation: CASRRGKEQFF.

This chain connects TRBV5-3 to TRBJ2-5; D not resolved. TRBV5-3 is placed among ORFs of uncertain function. The CDR3 runs to 13 residues. V lost 2 bases and J lost 2, with 7 bases in between. The CDR3 region has the DNA TGTGCCAGAAGCTTACCGGAGCAAGAGACCCAGTACTTC. This codes for CARSLPEQETQYF.

The rearrangement links TRBV5-1 to TRBJ2-6, with TRBD1 matching 7 bases. V lost 2 bases and J lost 4; bases outside the gene matches: 3. Germline CDR1 SGHRS, CDR2 YFSETQ. The CDR3 is made up of 15 amino acids. The CDR3 coding sequence is TGCGCCAGCAGCTTACAGGGGAAGGGGGCCAACGTCCTGACTTTC. This encodes CASSLQGKGANVLTF.

The J gene is TRBJ2-5, the V gene TRBV2; D is ambiguous. Trimming took 8 bases from V and 2 from J, leaving 3 bases between them. This CDR3 has 10 residues. Germline CDR1 is SNHLY and CDR2 is FYNNEI. In DNA, the CDR3 is TGTGCCAGCCGTCAAGAGACCCAGTACTTC. Its translation: CASRQETQYF.

This sequence joins TRBV28 and TRBJ2-3; tentatively, D is TRBD2 (5 bases). With 6 bases removed from V and 3 bases from J, the gap between germline ends came to 25 bases. Germline values: CDR1 MDHEN, CDR2 SYDVKM. The CDR3 length is 18 residues. CDR3 residues: CASSRPYGHPSGTDTQYF. For the CDR3, the DNA is TGTGCCAGCAGCCGGCCCTACGGGCACCCCTCGGGGACAGATACGCAGTATTTT. Together with reference TRBV28 and TRBJ2-3, the CDR3 gives the full variable domain: DVKVTQSSRYLVKRTGEKVFLECVQDMDHENMFWYRQDPGLGLRLIYFSYDVKMKEKGDIPEGYSVSREKKERFSLILESASTNQTSMYLCASSRPYGHPSGTDTQYFGPGTRLTVL.

In regard to this clone: At one end the junction does not follow the germline gene, possibly because of a read error. This chain connects TRBV30 to TRBJ1-1; perhaps TRBD1 as D (5 bases). Germline V gene lookup returns CDR1 GTSNPN and CDR2 SVGIG (reference sequence). This CDR3 has 14 residues. The CDR3 here is CAFQGGAGGSEDFF. In DNA form, the CDR3 reads TGTGCCTTTCAAGGAGGGGCCGGGGGGTCTGAAGATTTCTTT.

The chain is built from TRBV5-1 and TRBJ2-1; 12 bases line up with TRBD1. With V trimmed by 3 bases and J by 10 bases, 5 bases remained unmatched. This CDR3 region has 14 residues. Germline-derived CDR1 and CDR2 are SGHRS and YFSETQ. CDR3 sequence: CASSSGTGGLEQFF. The CDR3 DNA reads as TGCGCCAGCAGCTCCGGGACAGGGGGCTTGGAGCAGTTCTTC. The full variable domain, with the rest looked up from reference TRBV5-1 and TRBJ2-1, is KAGVTQTPRYLIKTRGQQVTLSCSPISGHRSVSWYQQTPGQGLQFLFEYFSETQRNKGNFPGRFSGRQFSNSRSEMNVSTLELGDSALYLCASSSGTGGLEQFFGPGTRLTVL.

Of note for this clone: Within the sample, other DNA sequences also encode this same CDR3. The rearrangement links TRBV6-1 to TRBJ2-7, with 8 bases aligning to TRBD1. CDR1 MNHNS and CDR2 SASEGT come from the germline V gene. J lost 5 bases, V lost 1 base, and 4 bases had no gene match. The CDR3 runs 14 residues. CDR3 sequence: CASSEVGRGHEQYF. CDR3 sequence (DNA): TGTGCCAGCAGTGAAGTAGGCAGGGGGCACGAGCAGTACTTC.

The V gene is TRBV7-8, the J gene TRBJ2-5; D is uncertain. The CDR3 extends over 13 amino acids. V lost 0 bases to trimming and J lost 1 base, with 3 bases between them. CDR1 SGHVS and CDR2 FQNEAQ come from the germline V gene. The CDR3 DNA reads as TGTGCCAGCAGCTTAGCGGCCCAAGAGACCCAGTACTTC. It specifies CASSLAAQETQYF.

The chain combines TRBV9 with TRBJ2-7; TRBD2 aligns across 10 bases. This CDR3 has 15 residues. CDR1 SGDLS and CDR2 YYNGEE come from the germline V gene. The V segment lost 0 bases and the J segment 7 bases; nucleotides outside the gene matches: 7. For the CDR3, the DNA is TGTGCCAGCAGCGTAGGGGAACTAGCGGGAAGAGAGCAGTACTTC. This translates into CASSVGELAGREQYF.

J is TRBJ2-5 and V is TRBV6-6; tentatively, D is TRBD2 (6 bases). Trimming removed 8 bases at V and 5 bases at J, with 15 bases between. The CDR3 covers 13 residues. Looked up from germline, CDR1 is MNHNY and CDR2 is SVGAGI (reference sequence). In DNA, the CDR3 is TGTGCCAGCCGTTCTGGGGGAGGCGAGACCCAGTACTTC. As protein: CASRSGGGETQYF.

The rearrangement uses TRBV29-1 and TRBJ1-2; TRBD1 aligns across 8 bases. The V gene end was trimmed by 6 bases and the J gene end by 7 bases; junction bases not matched to a gene: 4. Germline V gene lookup returns CDR1 SQVTM and CDR2 ANQGSEA. This CDR3 has 11 residues. The CDR3 sequence is CSVRDRTGYTF. The CDR3 DNA reads as TGCAGCGTCCGGGACAGGACTGGCTACACCTTC.

The gene calls are TRBV28 and TRBJ2-2; 9 bases align to TRBD1. The trim removed 10 bases at V and 0 bases at J, leaving 6 bases unmatched. Looked up from germline, CDR1 is MDHEN and CDR2 is SYDVKM. The CDR3 loop spans 15 amino acids. The CDR3 is CATRTGGANTGELFF. The CDR3 DNA reads as TGTGCCACCCGCACAGGGGGCGCGAACACCGGGGAGCTGTTTTTT.

The gene calls are TRBV29-1 and TRBJ2-5; D is perhaps TRBD2 (6 bases). This CDR3 is built from 13 residues. V was clipped by 6 bases and J by 5 bases, with 16 bases between them. Germline V lookup: CDR1 SQVTM, CDR2 ANQGSEA. This chain's CDR3 is CSVFTGSDETQYF. CDR3 DNA: TGCAGCGTGTTCACCGGGAGCGATGAGACCCAGTACTTC.

This sequence joins TRBV4-1 and TRBJ1-2, with 9 positions matching TRBD1. Germline assignment: CDR1 MGHRA and CDR2 YSYEKL. Trimming at V came to 3 bases and at J to 4 bases, leaving 6 bases not matched to a gene. This CDR3 comprises 15 residues. The CDR3 region has the DNA TGCGCCAGCAGCCAGGGACAGGGAGGAGGCTATGGCTACACCTTC. Translated, it gives CASSQGQGGGYGYTF.